This entry concerns a single T cell receptor (beta chain). Its antigen is currently unknown. The data originate from a study of CD8 T cells in Susac syndrome. Study-level points and caveats: As the study acknowledged, the number of individuals in its TCR sequencing and HLA analysis was relatively small.

All included Susac syndrome patients satisfied recently defined diagnostic criteria for definite or probable disease. V lost 6 bases to trimming and J lost 4 bases; unmatched junction nucleotides: 6. This CDR3 has 15 amino acids. Random hexamers were used to reverse transcribe the RNA input (about 0.45 to 1 ug). The authors amplified TCR beta CDR3 across 54 Vbeta and 13 Jbeta using immunoSEQ multiplex PCR. In TCRdb, the immunoSEQ multiplex PCR reads were re-called with MiXCR into one record per CDR3 protein. The table lists about 240,000 distinct CDR3 sequences, 90% to 96% of them singletons. V usage is TRBV12-3 or TRBV12-4 and J usage is TRBJ2-1, with 10 bases aligning to TRBD2. This sequence was found in a human donor with Susac syndrome. Material for sequencing was CD4+ T cells from PBMCs. The CDR3 loop is CASRAGTSEYNEQFF. The CDR3 DNA is TGTGCCAGCAGAGCCGGGACTAGCGAGTACAATGAGCAGTTCTTC.